The table lists the clone carrying this T cell receptor (beta chain) with a few counts. Its cognate antigen is unknown. One end of the junction is discordant with germline, which a read error may explain. This CDR3 region has 18 residues. The germline V gene has CDR1 SSHAT and CDR2 FNYEAQ (reference sequence). The sample belongs to a study of blood T cells in healthy people across ages. Isolated per sample were at least 6 million PBMCs. Study-level points and caveats: Estimates based on one million T cells were treated as lower bounds. More naive CD4+ cells and higher diversity were found in long-lived than in aged donors.

Primers used in a second PCR of about 6 to 12 cycles were a sample-barcoded 5' primer and a J-beta primer mix. TCRdb reprocessed the 5' RACE reads with MiXCR, giving one entry per CDR3 protein. There are roughly 800,000 distinct CDR3 sequences in the sample; 30% to 45% occur only once, and around 13% lies in the top ten. The material sequenced was blood. The receptor's source is a young man in good health. The V call is TRBV7-7, the J call TRBJ2-3; D tentatively fits TRBD1 or TRBD2 (5 bases each). In nucleotides, the CDR3 is TGTGCTAGCAGCTTAGGCCGCACGGGGCCTACTAGCACAGATACGCAGTATTTT. Translation gives CASSLGRTGPTSTDTQYF. Supplemented by reference TRBV7-7 and TRBJ2-3, the full variable domain reads GAGVSQSPRYKVTKRGQDVTLRCDPISSHATLYWYQQALGQGPEFLTYFNYEAQPDKSGLPSDRFSAERPEGSISTLTIQRTEQRDSAMYRCASSLGRTGPTSTDTQYFGPGTRLTVL.